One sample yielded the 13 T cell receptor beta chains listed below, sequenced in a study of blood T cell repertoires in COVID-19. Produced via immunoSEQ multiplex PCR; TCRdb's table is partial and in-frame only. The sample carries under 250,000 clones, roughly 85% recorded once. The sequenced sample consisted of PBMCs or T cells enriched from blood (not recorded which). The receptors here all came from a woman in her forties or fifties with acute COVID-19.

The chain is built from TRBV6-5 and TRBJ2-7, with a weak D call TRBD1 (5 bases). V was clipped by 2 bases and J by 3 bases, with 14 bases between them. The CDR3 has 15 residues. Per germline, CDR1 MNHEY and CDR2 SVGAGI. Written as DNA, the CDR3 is TGTGCCAGCAGTTACAGCAGGGCGGCAGACTACGAGCAGTACTTC. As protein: CASSYSRAADYEQYF.

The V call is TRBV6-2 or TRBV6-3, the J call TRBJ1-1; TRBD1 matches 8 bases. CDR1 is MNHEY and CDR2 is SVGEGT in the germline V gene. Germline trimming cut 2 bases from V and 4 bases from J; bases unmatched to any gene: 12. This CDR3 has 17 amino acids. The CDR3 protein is CASSYIGQGASGTEAFF. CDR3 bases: TGTGCCAGCAGTTACATCGGGCAGGGGGCGTCTGGCACTGAAGCTTTCTTT.

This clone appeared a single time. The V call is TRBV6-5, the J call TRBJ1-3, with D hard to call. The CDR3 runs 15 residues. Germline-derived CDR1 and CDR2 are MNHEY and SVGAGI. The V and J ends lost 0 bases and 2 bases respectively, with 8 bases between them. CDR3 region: CASSYSSPPGNTIYF. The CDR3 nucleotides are TGTGCCAGCAGTTACTCGAGTCCCCCTGGAAACACCATATATTTT.

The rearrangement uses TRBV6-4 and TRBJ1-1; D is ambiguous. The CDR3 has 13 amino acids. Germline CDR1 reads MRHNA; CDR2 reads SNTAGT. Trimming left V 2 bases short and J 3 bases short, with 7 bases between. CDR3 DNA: TGTGCCAGCAGTGACAGCGCTTACACTGAAGCTTTCTTT. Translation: CASSDSAYTEAFF.

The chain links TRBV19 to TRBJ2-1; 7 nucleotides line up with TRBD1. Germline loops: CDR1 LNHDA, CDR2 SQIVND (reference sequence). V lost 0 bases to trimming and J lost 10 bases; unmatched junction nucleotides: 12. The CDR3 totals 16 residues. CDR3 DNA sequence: TGTGCCAGTAGTATAGAAGGAACAGGGGCCAGGGGAGAGCAGTTCTTC. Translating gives CASSIEGTGARGEQFF.

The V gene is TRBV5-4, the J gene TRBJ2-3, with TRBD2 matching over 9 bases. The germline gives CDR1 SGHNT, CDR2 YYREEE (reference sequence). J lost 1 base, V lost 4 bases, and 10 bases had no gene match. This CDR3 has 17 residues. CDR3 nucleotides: TGTGCCAGCAGCCGGCCGGGCGGGGGGGTCGGCACAGATACGCAGTATTTT. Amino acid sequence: CASSRPGGGVGTDTQYF.

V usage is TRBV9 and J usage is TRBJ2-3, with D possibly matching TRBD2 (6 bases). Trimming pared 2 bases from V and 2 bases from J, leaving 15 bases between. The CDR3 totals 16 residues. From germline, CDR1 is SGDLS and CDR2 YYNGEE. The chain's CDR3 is CASSVGGLPNTDTQYF. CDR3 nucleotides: TGTGCCAGCAGCGTGGGCGGACTACCCAACACAGATACGCAGTATTTT.

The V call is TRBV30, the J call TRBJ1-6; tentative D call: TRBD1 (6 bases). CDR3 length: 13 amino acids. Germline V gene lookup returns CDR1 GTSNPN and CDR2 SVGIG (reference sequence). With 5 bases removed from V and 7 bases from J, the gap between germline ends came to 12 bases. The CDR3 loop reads CAWGLTGNSPLHF. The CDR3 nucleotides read TGTGCCTGGGGCTTAACAGGGAATTCACCCCTCCACTTT.

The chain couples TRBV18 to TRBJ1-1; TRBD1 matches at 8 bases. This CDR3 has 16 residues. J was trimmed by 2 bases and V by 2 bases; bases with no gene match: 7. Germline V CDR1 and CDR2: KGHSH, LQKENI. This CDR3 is CASSPSDRGRNTEAFF. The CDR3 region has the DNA TGTGCCAGCTCACCATCCGACAGGGGAAGAAACACTGAAGCTTTCTTT.

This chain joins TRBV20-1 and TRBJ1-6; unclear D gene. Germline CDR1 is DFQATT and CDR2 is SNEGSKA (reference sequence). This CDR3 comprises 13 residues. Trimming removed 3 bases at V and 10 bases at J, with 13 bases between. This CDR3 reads CSASPPGRSPLHF. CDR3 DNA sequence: TGCAGTGCTAGTCCCCCAGGTAGATCACCCCTCCACTTT.

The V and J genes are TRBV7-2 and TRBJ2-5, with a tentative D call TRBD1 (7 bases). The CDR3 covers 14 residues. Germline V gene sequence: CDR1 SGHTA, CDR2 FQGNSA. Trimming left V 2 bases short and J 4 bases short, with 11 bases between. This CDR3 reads CASSLRRGPETQYF. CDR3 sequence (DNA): TGTGCCAGCAGCTTAAGGAGGGGGCCAGAGACCCAGTACTTC.

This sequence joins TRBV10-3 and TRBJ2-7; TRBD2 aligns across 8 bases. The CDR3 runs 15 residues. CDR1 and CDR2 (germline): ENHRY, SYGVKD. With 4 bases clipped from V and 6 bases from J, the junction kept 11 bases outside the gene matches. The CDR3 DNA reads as TGTGCCATCAGTGCAGGCGGGGGGTCCACTCCCGAGCAGTACTTC. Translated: CAISAGGGSTPEQYF.

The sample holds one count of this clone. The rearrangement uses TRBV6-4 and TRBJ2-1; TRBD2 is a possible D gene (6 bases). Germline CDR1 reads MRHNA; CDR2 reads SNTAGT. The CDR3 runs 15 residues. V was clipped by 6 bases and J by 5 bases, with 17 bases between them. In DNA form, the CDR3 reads TGTGCCAGCAGCCGCCTCGCGGGGAGGCACAATGAGCAGTTCTTC. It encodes CASSRLAGRHNEQFF.